Presented here are 21 T cell receptor beta chains from one specimen sequenced in a study of identical twins. From the 5' RACE reads, TCRdb called clonotypes with MiXCR, one entry per CDR3 protein. The sample records 400,000 to 600,000 distinct CDR3 sequences, approximately 20% being singletons. This sample also appeared in a second study, on yellow fever vaccine responses in identical twins.

Material: CD4+ T cells sorted from blood. The receptors originated from a woman between 18 and 30 years old in good health.

This clonotype was recorded a few times. This chain joins TRBV28 and TRBJ2-3; possibly TRBD1 for D (6 bases). This CDR3 is built from 14 residues. Germline CDR1 is MDHEN and CDR2 is SYDVKM. Trimming took off 11 bases at V and 5 bases at J, with 20 bases between the two ends. The CDR3 loop is CASFRGQLVDTQYF. The DNA for the CDR3 is TGTGCCTCCTTCCGTGGACAGCTAGTAGATACGCAGTATTTT.

The chain carries TRBV6-1 and TRBJ2-7; TRBD1 agrees at 7 bases. The CDR3 loop spans 14 amino acids. Per germline, CDR1 MNHNS and CDR2 SASEGT. V lost 7 bases to trimming and J lost 2 bases; unmatched junction nucleotides: 8. The CDR3 spells CASNIQGKTYEQYF. Here the CDR3 DNA reads TGTGCCAGCAATATACAGGGGAAAACCTACGAGCAGTACTTC.

This clonotype was counted a few times. The CDR3 DNA sequence: TGTGCCAGCAGGAGACCGGGACTAGCGACCACCGGGGAGCTGTTTTTT. It yields the protein CASRRPGLATTGELFF. The V and J genes are TRBV7-3 and TRBJ2-2, with 10 nucleotides matching TRBD2. V shed 6 bases, J shed 4 bases, and the junction held 8 bases outside the gene matches. The CDR3 contains 16 residues. Germline lookup yields CDR1 SGHTA and CDR2 FQGTGA.

The rearrangement links TRBV6-5 to TRBJ1-1, with no clear D. The CDR3 loop spans 14 amino acids. The germline gives CDR1 MNHEY, CDR2 SVGAGI. The ends were cut back, 0 bases at V and 1 base at J, with 6 bases in the middle. CDR3 coding DNA: TGTGCCAGCAGTTACTCGGAAAGGAACACTGAAGCTTTCTTT. Amino acid sequence: CASSYSERNTEAFF.

V and J are TRBV7-9 and TRBJ2-2; TRBD2 matches 10 bases. The V gene's germline CDR1 is SEHNR and CDR2 FQNEAQ (reference sequence). This CDR3 has 15 residues. V lost 6 bases and J lost 3; bases outside the gene matches: 4. CDR3 nucleotides: TGTGCCAGCAGTCTAGCGGGGGCATACACCGGGGAGCTGTTTTTT. It codes for CASSLAGAYTGELFF.

The chain uses TRBV12-3 or TRBV12-4 and TRBJ1-3, with D possibly being TRBD1 (5 bases). V was trimmed by 3 bases and J by 3 bases, leaving 9 bases between them. The CDR3 sequence is 14 residues long. CDR3 region: CASSFGGGGNTIYF. As DNA, the CDR3 is TGTGCCAGCAGTTTTGGGGGAGGTGGAAACACCATATATTTT.

This clonotype was observed a handful of times. The chain combines TRBV12-3 or TRBV12-4 with TRBJ1-1; 9 bases are shared with TRBD1. After removal of 5 bases from V and 6 bases from J, the junction contained 10 bases not matched to a gene. The CDR3 contains 15 residues. The DNA of the CDR3 is TGTGCCAGCAGTGAAACAGGGGGCAGGAGTCCTGAAGCTTTCTTT. Amino acids: CASSETGGRSPEAFF.

The rearrangement links TRBV18 to TRBJ2-5; TRBD2 matches at 10 bases. Per germline, CDR1 KGHSH and CDR2 LQKENI. J lost 2 bases, V lost 1 base, and 7 bases had no gene match. CDR3 length equals 17 residues. The DNA for the CDR3 is TGTGCCAGCTCACCACGGCTAGCGGGGGTCGAGCAAGAGACCCAGTACTTC. It specifies CASSPRLAGVEQETQYF.

This clonotype appeared a few times. V gene TRBV20-1 combines with J gene TRBJ2-1, with 8 bases identical to TRBD2. Germline V gene sequence: CDR1 DFQATT, CDR2 SNEGSKA (reference sequence). V dropped 4 bases and J dropped 5; count of bases not matched to a gene: 7. The CDR3 is 14 amino acids. Here the CDR3 reads CSANAGGNNNEQFF. The CDR3 DNA reads as TGCAGTGCTAACGCGGGAGGTAATAACAATGAGCAGTTCTTC.

This clonotype has more than one count but fewer than ten. The chain has TRBV21-1 and TRBJ2-1. TRBV21-1 is tagged as a pseudogene. This CDR3 region has 17 residues. CDR3 in DNA: TGTGCCAGCAGCAAACTCTGTGCGGGGGGACAGAATAATGAGCAGTTCTTC. Translation gives CASSKLCAGGQNNEQFF.

The J gene is TRBJ2-2, the V gene TRBV5-1; 11 positions match TRBD2. V shed 0 bases, J shed 4 bases, and the junction held 2 bases outside the gene matches. Germline V gives CDR1 SGHRS, CDR2 YFSETQ. This CDR3 region has 16 residues. CDR3 protein: CASSLGLAGTTGELFF. The DNA of the CDR3 is TGCGCCAGCAGCTTGGGACTAGCGGGAACCACCGGGGAGCTGTTTTTT.

A few counts support this clonotype. The chain uses TRBV6-2 or TRBV6-3 and TRBJ1-5; TRBD1 matches at 10 bases. The CDR3 extends over 16 amino acids. The junction had 3 bases not matched to a gene; V was cut back by 0 bases and J by 4 bases. Per germline, CDR1 MNHEY and CDR2 SVGEGT. This chain's CDR3 is CASSYSTGGWNQPQHF. As DNA, the CDR3 is TGTGCCAGCAGTTACTCGACAGGGGGCTGGAATCAGCCCCAGCATTTT.

This clonotype was picked up a small number of times. The chain uses TRBV3-1 and TRBJ2-5, with 9 bases identical to TRBD2. The CDR3 length is 13 residues. Germline V gene sequence: CDR1 LGHDT, CDR2 YNNKEL (reference sequence). V shed 6 bases, J shed 7 bases, and the junction held 6 bases outside the gene matches. CDR3 protein: CASRVAGDGTQYF. DNA for the CDR3: TGTGCCAGCAGGGTAGCGGGGGACGGGACCCAGTACTTC.

The chain recombines TRBV5-1 with TRBJ1-2, with D hard to call. The CDR3 covers 14 residues. Germline lookup yields CDR1 SGHRS and CDR2 YFSETQ. V lost 0 bases and J 1 base, leaving 7 bases between the germline ends. The CDR3 bases are TGCGCCAGCAGCTTGGGAACGGTTAACTATGGCTACACCTTC. This gives the protein CASSLGTVNYGYTF.

This clonotype has only one observation. The genes are TRBV10-3 and TRBJ2-4; the D is unclear. V dropped 3 bases and J dropped 15 bases, with 12 bases sitting between them. Germline CDR1 and CDR2: ENHRY and SYGVKD. The CDR3 is made up of 11 amino acids. The CDR3 nucleotides are TGTGCCATCAGTGATGGTACTACGCTGTACTTC. Translated, it gives CAISDGTTLYF.

V gene TRBV20-1 combines with J gene TRBJ2-7; TRBD1 aligns across 9 bases. Losses at the gene ends were 6 bases for V and 5 bases for J; bases not matched to a gene: 8. CDR1 and CDR2 from the germline V gene are DFQATT and SNEGSKA (reference sequence). CDR3 size: 13 residues. For the CDR3, the DNA is TGCAGTGCAGGCATAACAGGGGGCAACGAGCAGTACTTC. Translating it yields CSAGITGGNEQYF.

This clonotype showed up just a few times. The chain links TRBV20-1 to TRBJ2-7; D is uncertain. CDR1 is DFQATT and CDR2 is SNEGSKA in the germline V gene (reference sequence). V lost 1 base to trimming and J lost 3 bases, with 7 bases between them. The CDR3 has 12 residues. CDR3 residues: CSARASGYEQYV. For the CDR3, the DNA is TGCAGTGCTAGAGCCTCCGGCTACGAGCAGTACGTC.

The gene calls are TRBV7-8 and TRBJ2-2; TRBD2 agrees at 10 bases. CDR1 and CDR2 from the germline V gene are SGHVS and FQNEAQ. CDR3 size: 15 residues. J lost 6 bases, V lost 4 bases, and 5 bases had no gene match. CDR3 DNA sequence: TGTGCCAGCAGCTCCCTAGCGGGAGACCCCGGGGAGCTGTTTTTT. Translating gives CASSSLAGDPGELFF.

This chain uses TRBV24-1 with TRBJ1-1, with a possible D match to TRBD1 (5 bases). The germline gives CDR1 KGHDR, CDR2 SFDVKD. Trimming pared 4 bases from V and 10 bases from J, leaving 12 bases between. CDR3 length equals 12 residues. The CDR3 here is CATSDPVGGAFF. The CDR3 nucleotides are TGTGCCACCAGTGACCCCGTGGGGGGAGCTTTCTTT.

V usage is TRBV28 and J usage is TRBJ2-7; possible D gene TRBD1, 5 bases. The CDR3 length is 14 residues. Trimming pared 2 bases from V and 3 bases from J, leaving 11 bases between. Germline V gene lookup returns CDR1 MDHEN and CDR2 SYDVKM. CDR3 region: CASSLSPRVYEQYF. CDR3 DNA: TGTGCCAGCAGTTTAAGTCCCAGGGTCTACGAGCAGTACTTC.

The table lists this clonotype with a few counts. The chain employs TRBV12-3 or TRBV12-4 and TRBJ2-1, with D perhaps TRBD1 or TRBD2 (6 bases each). Trimming took off 6 bases at V and 0 bases at J, with 21 bases between the two ends. The CDR3 loop spans 18 amino acids. This CDR3 reads CASRPTGALRSSYNEQFF. The CDR3 nucleotides read TGTGCCAGCAGACCCACGGGGGCCCTGCGGAGCTCCTACAATGAGCAGTTCTTC.